The table lists the clone carrying this T cell receptor (beta chain) with a few counts. The antigen is not known. The sample comes from a study of regulatory T cells in long-lasting Graves disease. Time point denoted: newly diagnosed GD, antithyroid drugs for less than 3 months. The TCR library used RNA extracted from PBMCs. Study-level results: Segments TRBV28, TRBJ1-2 and TRBJ2-5 showed preferential usage in persistent disease. Reduced TCR diversity was observed in persistent Graves' patients versus newly diagnosed patients.

iRepertoire HTBI primers and Arm-PCR of CDR3 regions built TCR beta libraries. TCRdb re-derived calls from the multiplex PCR reads in MiXCR, one entry per CDR3 protein. The table shows 400,000 to 450,000 distinct CDR3 sequences, with less than 20% occurring only once. Germline CDR1 reads SGDLS; CDR2 reads YYNGEE. The CDR3 runs 13 residues. V lost 0 bases, J lost 5 bases, and 6 bases lay in between. In addition, the sample was reused for a study of T cells in Graves' hyperthyroidism and ophthalmopathy. Per that study: Uncontrolled infection, other autoimmune disease, pregnancy or lactation led to exclusion.

The genes are TRBV9 and TRBJ2-1; no firm D call. This clonotype was obtained from a woman aged 30 to 39 with Graves disease. This material consisted of peripheral blood mononuclear cells (PBMCs), taken at new diagnosis, from a patient treated with antithyroid drugs. CDR3 protein: CASSVADDNEQFF. CDR3 DNA sequence: TGTGCCAGCAGCGTAGCCGACGACAATGAGCAGTTCTTC.